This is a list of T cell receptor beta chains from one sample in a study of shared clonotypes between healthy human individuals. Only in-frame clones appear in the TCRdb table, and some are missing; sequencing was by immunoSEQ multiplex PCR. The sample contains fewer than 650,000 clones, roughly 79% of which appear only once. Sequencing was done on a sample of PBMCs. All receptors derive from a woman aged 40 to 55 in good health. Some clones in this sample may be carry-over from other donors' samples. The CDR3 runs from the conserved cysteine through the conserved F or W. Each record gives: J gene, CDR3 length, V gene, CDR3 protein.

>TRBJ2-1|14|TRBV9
CASSVVIAGGEQFF
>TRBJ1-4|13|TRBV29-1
CSFKQSTNEKLFF
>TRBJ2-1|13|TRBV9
CASSVGLNNEQFF
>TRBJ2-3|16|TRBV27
CASSPPRDSGRDTQYF
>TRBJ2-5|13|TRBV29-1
CSGAGVIGETQYF
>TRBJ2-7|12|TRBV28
CASSDLLGEQYF
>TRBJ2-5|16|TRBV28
CASSLRSGEDQETQYF
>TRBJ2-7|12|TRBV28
CASSLVQWEQYF
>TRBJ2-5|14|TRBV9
CASSDERERETQYF
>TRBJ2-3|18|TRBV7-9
CASQRAKTSGRVTDTQYF
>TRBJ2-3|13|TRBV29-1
CSASSWPADTQYF
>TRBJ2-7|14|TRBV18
CASSPDGRFEEQYF
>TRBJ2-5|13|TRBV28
CASRAMAEETQYF
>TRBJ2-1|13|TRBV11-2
CASSLDLVNEQFF
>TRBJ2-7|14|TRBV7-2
CASSYQGGDYEQYF
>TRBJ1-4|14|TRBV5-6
CASSLRRRNEKLFF
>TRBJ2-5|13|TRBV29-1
CSVDRGPQETQYF
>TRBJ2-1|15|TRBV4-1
CASSQPRLVRDEQFF
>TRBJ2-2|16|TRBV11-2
CASSRLAGVNTGELFF
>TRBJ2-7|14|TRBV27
CASSLGQPSHEQYF
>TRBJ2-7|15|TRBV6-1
CASRETGGGSYEQYF
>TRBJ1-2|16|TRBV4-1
CASSPPRRTGDYGYTF
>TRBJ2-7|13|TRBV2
CASSGGSGSEQYF
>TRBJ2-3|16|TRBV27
CASSSDRTLSTDTQYF
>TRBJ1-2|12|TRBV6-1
CASSEEGWGYTF
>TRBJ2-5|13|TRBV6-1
CASSGAGPGTQYF
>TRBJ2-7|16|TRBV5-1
CASSTTTGGISYEQYF
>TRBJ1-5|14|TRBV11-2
CASSRDRDGQPQHF
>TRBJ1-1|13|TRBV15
CATSRDSGAKAFF
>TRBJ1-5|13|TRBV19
CASSIGGNQPQHF
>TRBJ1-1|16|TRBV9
CASSGGIGAGNTEAFF
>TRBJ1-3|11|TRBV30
CAWRVENTIYF
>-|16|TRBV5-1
CASSLDLAAGSYEQYF
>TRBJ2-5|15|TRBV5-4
CASSLGLAGAETQYF
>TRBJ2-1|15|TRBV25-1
CASSEFGPWYNEQFF
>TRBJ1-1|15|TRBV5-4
CASSLTGGLGAEASF
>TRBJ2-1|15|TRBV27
CASSLGTSGVNEQFF
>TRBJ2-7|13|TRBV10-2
CASSRGLSYEQYF
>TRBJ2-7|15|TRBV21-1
CASSRPTGTNYEQYF
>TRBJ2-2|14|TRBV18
CASSPLPSTGELFF
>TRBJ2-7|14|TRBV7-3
CASSPGQAEGEQYF
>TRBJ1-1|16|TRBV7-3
CASSRAGGFGNTEAFF
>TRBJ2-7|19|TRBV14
CASSQGTGIQPYDSYEQYF
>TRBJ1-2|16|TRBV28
CASSISPSGQGYGYTF